This T cell receptor (beta chain) emerged from a study of cytomegalovirus exposure and HLA in healthy donors. The primer mix had 60 Vbeta and 13 Jbeta primers. The method was immunoSEQ multiplex PCR; TCRdb's version includes in-frame clones alone and lacks a portion of them. The sample holds fewer than 250,000 clones; about four fifths are singletons and the top ten take over 1.5%. The V gene's germline CDR1 is MNHEY and CDR2 SMNVEV (reference sequence). The CDR3 runs 15 residues. The study, taken as a whole, reports: Some TCR beta chains (roughly 150 of them) were listed as cytomegalovirus-associated.

As to this clone: As yet, its antigen is unknown.

Healthy bone marrow donors made up the donor group. The source is a man aged 40-49 years in good health and CMV-seropositive. The chain recombines TRBV27 with TRBJ2-5; 7 bases fit TRBD1. The J call may be in error: the DNA end matches TRBJ2-7 better. Source material: PBMCs. The CDR3 sequence: CASSLMQGVGYEQYF. The CDR3 nucleotides read TGTGCCAGCAGTTTAATGCAGGGGGTCGGTTACGAGCAGTACTTC.